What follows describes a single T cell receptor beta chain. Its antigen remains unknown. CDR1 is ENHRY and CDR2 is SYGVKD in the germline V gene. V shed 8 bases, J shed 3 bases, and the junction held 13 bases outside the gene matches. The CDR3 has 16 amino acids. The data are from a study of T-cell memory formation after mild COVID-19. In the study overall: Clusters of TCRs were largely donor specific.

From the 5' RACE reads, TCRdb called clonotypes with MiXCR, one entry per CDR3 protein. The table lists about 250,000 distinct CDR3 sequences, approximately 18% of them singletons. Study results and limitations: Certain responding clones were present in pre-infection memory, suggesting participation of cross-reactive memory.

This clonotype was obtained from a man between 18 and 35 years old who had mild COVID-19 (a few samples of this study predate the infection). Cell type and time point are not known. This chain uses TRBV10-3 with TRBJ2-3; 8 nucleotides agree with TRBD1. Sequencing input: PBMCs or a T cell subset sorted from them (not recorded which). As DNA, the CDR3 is TGTGCCATCGCCACAGGGGGTAGGATCGGTACAGATACGCAGTATTTT. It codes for CAIATGGRIGTDTQYF.